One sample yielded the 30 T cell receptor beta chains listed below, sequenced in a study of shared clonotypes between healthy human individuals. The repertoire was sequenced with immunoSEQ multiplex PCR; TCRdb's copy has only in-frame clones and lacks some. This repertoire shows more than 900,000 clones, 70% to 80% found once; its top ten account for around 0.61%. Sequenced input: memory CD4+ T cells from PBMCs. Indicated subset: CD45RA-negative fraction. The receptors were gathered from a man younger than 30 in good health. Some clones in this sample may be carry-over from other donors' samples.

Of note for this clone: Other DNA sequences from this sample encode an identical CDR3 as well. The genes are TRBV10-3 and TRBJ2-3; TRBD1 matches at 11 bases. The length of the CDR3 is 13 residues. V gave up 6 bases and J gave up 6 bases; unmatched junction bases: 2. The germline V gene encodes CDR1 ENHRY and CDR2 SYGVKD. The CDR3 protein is CAIRGQGGDTQYF. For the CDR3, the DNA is TGTGCCATCAGGGGACAGGGGGGTGATACGCAGTATTTT.

This chain's CDR3 is CASSGWTGLAGSYNEQFF. In DNA form, the CDR3 reads TGCGCCAGCAGCGGATGGACAGGACTAGCGGGCTCCTACAATGAGCAGTTCTTC. V usage is TRBV5-1 and J usage is TRBJ2-1; 11 bases fit TRBD2. Per germline, CDR1 SGHRS and CDR2 YFSETQ. CDR3 length: 18 amino acids. J lost 0 bases, V lost 4 bases, and 9 bases had no gene match.

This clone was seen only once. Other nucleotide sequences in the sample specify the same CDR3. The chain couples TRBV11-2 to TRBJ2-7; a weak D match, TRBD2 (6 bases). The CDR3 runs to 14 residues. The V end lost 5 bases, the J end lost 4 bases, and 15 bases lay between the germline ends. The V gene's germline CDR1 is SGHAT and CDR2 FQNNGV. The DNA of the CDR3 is TGTGCCAGCAGCCTAAGGGGCGGGACGTACGAGCAGTACTTC. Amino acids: CASSLRGGTYEQYF.

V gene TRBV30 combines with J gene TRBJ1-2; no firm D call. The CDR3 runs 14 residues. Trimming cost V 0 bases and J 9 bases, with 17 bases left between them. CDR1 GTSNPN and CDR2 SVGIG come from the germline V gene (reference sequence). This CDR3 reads CAWSVLREALSYTF. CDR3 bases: TGTGCCTGGAGTGTACTTCGTGAGGCTTTGAGCTACACCTTC.

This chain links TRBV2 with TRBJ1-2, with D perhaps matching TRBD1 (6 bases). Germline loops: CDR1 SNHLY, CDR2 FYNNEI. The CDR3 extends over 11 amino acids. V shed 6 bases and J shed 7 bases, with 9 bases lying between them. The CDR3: CASRYRAGYTF. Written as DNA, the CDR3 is TGTGCCAGCAGGTACAGGGCTGGCTACACCTTC.

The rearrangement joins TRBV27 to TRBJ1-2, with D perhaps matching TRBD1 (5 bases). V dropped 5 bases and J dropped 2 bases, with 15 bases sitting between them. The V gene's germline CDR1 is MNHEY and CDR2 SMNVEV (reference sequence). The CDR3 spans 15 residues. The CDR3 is CASSPRQGLNYGYTF. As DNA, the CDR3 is TGTGCCAGCAGTCCACGGCAGGGTCTGAACTATGGCTACACCTTC.

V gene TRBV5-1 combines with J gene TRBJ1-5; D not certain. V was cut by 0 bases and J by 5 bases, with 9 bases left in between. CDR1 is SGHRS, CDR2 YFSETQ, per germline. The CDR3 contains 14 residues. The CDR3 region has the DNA TGCGCCAGCAGCTTGGGACCGGGCGATCAGCCCCAGCATTTT. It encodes CASSLGPGDQPQHF.

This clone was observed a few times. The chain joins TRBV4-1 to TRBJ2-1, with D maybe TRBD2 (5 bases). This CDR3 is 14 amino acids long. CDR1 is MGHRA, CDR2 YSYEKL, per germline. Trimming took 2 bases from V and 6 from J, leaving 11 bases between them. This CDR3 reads CASSQSPAGNEQFF. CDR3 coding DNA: TGCGCCAGCAGCCAATCGCCGGCGGGCAATGAGCAGTTCTTC.

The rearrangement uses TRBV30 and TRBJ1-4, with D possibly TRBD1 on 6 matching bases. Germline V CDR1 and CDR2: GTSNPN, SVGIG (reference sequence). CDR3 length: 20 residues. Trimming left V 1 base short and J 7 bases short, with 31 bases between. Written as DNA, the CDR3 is TGTGCCTGGAGTGCTCATCCGTGGGGGGCGCCCAATCAGGTAGGTGAAAAACTGTTTTTT. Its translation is CAWSAHPWGAPNQVGEKLFF.

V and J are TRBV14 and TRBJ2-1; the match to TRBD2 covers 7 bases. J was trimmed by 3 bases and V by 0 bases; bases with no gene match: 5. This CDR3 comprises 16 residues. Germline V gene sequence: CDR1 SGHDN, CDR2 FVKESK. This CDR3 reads CASSQEEAGHYNEQFF. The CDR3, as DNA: TGTGCCAGCAGCCAAGAGGAAGCGGGGCACTACAATGAGCAGTTCTTC.

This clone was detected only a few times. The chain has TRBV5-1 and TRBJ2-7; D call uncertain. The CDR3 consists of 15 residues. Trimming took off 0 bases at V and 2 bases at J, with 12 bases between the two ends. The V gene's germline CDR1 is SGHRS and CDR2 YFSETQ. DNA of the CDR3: TGCGCCAGCAGCTTGGATGCGGTTACTCCCTACGAGCAGTACTTC. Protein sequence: CASSLDAVTPYEQYF.

CDR3 loop: CASSEGIGLETQYF. The DNA for the CDR3 is TGTGCCAGCAGCGAGGGTATCGGGTTGGAGACCCAGTACTTC. The J gene is TRBJ2-5, the V gene TRBV9; no clear D. Trimming left V 3 bases short and J 5 bases short, with 14 bases between. The CDR3 is 14 amino acids. Germline CDR1 and CDR2: SGDLS and YYNGEE.

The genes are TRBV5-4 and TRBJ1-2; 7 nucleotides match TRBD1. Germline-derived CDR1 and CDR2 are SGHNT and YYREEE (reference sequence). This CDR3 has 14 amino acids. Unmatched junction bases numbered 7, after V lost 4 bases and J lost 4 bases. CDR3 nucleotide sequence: TGTGCCAGCAGCCCCGCGGGACAGCTCTATGGCTACACCTTC. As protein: CASSPAGQLYGYTF.

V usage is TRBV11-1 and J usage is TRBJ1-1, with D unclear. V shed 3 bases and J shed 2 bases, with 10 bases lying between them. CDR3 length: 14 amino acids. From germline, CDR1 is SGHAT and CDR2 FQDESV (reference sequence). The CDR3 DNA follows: TGTGCCAGCAGCTTGTTCGGGTCAAACACTGAAGCTTTCTTT. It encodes CASSLFGSNTEAFF.

CDR3 DNA: TGTGCCAGCAGCCTCGGGACAGGAATGATCTATGAGCAGTTCTTC. Protein: CASSLGTGMIYEQFF. The chain has TRBV7-3 and TRBJ2-1, with TRBD1 matching 8 bases. The V segment lost 5 bases and the J segment 8 bases; nucleotides outside the gene matches: 11. This CDR3 has 15 residues. Germline-derived CDR1 and CDR2 are SGHTA and FQGTGA.

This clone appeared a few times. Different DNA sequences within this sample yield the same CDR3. The CDR3 region has the DNA TGCGCCAGCAGCTTGAGGGGGGACACTGAAGCTTTCTTT. Protein: CASSLRGDTEAFF. This rearrangement joins TRBV5-1 to TRBJ1-1; perhaps TRBD1 as D (6 bases). Trimming took 1 base from V and 3 from J, leaving 7 bases between them. CDR3 size: 13 residues. CDR1 and CDR2 from the germline V gene are SGHRS and YFSETQ.

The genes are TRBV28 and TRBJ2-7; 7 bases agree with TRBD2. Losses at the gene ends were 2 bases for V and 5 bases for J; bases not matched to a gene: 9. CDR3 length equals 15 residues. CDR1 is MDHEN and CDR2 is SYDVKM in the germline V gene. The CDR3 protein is CASSLNWRESNEQYF. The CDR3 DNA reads TGTGCCAGCAGTTTAAATTGGCGGGAGAGCAACGAGCAGTACTTC.

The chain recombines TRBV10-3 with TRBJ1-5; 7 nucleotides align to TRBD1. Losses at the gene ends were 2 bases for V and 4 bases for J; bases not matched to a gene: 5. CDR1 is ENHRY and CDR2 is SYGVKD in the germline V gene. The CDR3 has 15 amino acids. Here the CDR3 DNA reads TGTGCCATCAGTGAGATAGGGACAGCGAATCAGCCCCAGCATTTT. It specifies CAISEIGTANQPQHF.

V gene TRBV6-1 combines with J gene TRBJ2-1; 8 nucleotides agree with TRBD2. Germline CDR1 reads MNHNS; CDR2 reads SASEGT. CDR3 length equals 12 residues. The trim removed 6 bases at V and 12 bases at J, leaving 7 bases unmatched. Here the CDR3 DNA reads TGTGCCAGCAGCGTAGCGGGAACGTGGCAGTTCTTC. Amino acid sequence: CASSVAGTWQFF.

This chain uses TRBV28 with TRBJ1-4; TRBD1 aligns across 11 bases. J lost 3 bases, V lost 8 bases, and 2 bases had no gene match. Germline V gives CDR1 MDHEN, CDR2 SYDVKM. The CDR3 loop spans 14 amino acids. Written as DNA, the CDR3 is TGTGCCAGCGGGACAGGGGGGTCTAATGAAAAACTGTTTTTT. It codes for CASGTGGSNEKLFF.

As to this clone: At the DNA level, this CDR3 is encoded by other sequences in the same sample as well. The CDR3 is CSVRTSGYNEQFF. CDR3 nucleotides: TGCAGCGTGAGGACTAGCGGTTACAATGAGCAGTTCTTC. The V and J genes are TRBV29-1 and TRBJ2-1; 10 bases align to TRBD2. The germline CDR1 and CDR2 sequences are SQVTM and ANQGSEA. V shed 6 bases and J 4 bases; nucleotides not matched to a gene: 3. The CDR3 sequence is 13 residues long.

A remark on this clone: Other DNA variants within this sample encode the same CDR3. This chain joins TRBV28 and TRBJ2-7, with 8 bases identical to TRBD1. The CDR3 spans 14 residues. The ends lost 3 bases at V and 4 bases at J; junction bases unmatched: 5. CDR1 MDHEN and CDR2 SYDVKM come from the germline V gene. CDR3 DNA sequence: TGTGCCAGCAGTTTCCGAGACAGGGGTTACGAGCAGTACTTC. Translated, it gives CASSFRDRGYEQYF.

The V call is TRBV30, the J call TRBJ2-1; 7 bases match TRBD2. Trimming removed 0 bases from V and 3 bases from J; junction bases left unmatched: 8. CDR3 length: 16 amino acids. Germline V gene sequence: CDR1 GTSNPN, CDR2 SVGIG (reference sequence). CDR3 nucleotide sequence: TGTGCCTGGAGTGTGGGTCTGGCTAGCGGCTACAATGAGCAGTTCTTC. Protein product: CAWSVGLASGYNEQFF.

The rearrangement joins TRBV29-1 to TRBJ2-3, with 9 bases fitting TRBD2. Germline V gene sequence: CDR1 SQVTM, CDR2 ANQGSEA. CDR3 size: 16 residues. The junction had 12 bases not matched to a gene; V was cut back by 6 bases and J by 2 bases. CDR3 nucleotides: TGCAGCGTCATACCCCTGCTAGCGGGATCCACAGATACGCAGTATTTT. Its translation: CSVIPLLAGSTDTQYF.

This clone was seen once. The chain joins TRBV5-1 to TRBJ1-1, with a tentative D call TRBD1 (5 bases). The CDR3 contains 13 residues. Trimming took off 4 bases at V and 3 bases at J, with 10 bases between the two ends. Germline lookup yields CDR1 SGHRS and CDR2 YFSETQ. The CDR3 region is CASSRGVHTEAFF. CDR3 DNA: TGCGCCAGCAGCAGGGGAGTTCACACTGAAGCTTTCTTT.

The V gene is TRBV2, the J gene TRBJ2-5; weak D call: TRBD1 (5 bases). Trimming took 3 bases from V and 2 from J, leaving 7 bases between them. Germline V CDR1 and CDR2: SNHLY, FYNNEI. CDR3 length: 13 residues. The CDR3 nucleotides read TGTGCCAGCAGTGACAGGGCACAAGAGACCCAGTACTTC. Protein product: CASSDRAQETQYF.

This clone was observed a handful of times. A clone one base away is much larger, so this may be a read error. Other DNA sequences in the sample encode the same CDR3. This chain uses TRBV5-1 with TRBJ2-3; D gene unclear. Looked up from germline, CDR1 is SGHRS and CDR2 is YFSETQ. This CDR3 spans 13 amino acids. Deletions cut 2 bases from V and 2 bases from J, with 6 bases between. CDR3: CASSFRDTDTQYF. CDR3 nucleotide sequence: TGCGCCAGCAGCTTCCGCGACACAGATACGCAGTATTTT.

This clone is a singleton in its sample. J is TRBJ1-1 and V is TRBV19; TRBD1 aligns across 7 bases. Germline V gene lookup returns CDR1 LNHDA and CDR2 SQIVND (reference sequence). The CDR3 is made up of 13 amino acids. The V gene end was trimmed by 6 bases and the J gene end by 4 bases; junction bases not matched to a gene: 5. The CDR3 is CASRVQGGTEAFF. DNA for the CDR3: TGTGCCAGTAGGGTCCAGGGGGGCACTGAAGCTTTCTTT.

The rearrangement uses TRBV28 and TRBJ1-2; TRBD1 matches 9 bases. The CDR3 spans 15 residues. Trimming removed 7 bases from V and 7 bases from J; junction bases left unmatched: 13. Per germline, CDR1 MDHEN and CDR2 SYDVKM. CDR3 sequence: CASTEPAGTGIGYTF. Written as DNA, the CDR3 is TGTGCCAGCACCGAACCGGCCGGGACAGGGATTGGCTACACCTTC.

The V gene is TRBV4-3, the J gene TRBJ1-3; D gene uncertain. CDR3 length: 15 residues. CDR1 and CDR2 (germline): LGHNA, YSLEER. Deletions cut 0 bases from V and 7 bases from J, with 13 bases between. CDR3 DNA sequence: TGCGCCAGCAGCCAAGATCCGGGTGCGAAGAACACCATATATTTT. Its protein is CASSQDPGAKNTIYF.